The 15 T cell receptor beta chains given below trace back to one sample, sequenced in a study of cytomegalovirus exposure and HLA in healthy donors. The PCR made use of 60 Vbeta and 13 Jbeta primers. The repertoire was sequenced with immunoSEQ multiplex PCR; TCRdb's copy has only in-frame clones and lacks some. The sample includes around 63,000 clones, 80% to 90% of them seen just once. The specimen was PBMCs. These receptors all come from a woman between 25 and 40 years old in good health and CMV-seronegative.

The chain carries TRBV2 and TRBJ2-7; 7 nucleotides match TRBD2. The CDR3 runs 16 residues. Germline values: CDR1 SNHLY, CDR2 FYNNEI. J lost 3 bases, V lost 6 bases, and 14 bases had no gene match. The CDR3 loop is CASRGGTARRGYEQYF. CDR3 nucleotides: TGTGCCAGCAGGGGAGGGACTGCCCGGAGGGGCTACGAGCAGTACTTC.

CDR3 in amino acids: CASSERSGVSGSYEQYF. As DNA, the CDR3 is TGTGCCAGCAGTGAAAGGTCAGGGGTATCGGGCTCCTACGAGCAGTACTTC. The gene calls are TRBV25-1 and TRBJ2-7; tentatively, D is TRBD1 (6 bases). CDR1 is MGHDK and CDR2 is SYGVNS in the germline V gene. The ends were cut back, 2 bases at V and 0 bases at J, with 17 bases in the middle. There are 17 residues in the CDR3.

The genes are TRBV5-6 and TRBJ1-1; perhaps TRBD1 as D (5 bases). V was clipped by 5 bases and J by 4 bases, with 15 bases between them. This CDR3 has 14 amino acids. CDR1 and CDR2 (germline): SGHDT, YYEEEE. The CDR3 DNA is TGTGCCAGCAGGTTTTGGCAGGGTCGCACTGAAGCTTTCTTT. It encodes CASRFWQGRTEAFF. The full variable domain, with the rest looked up from reference TRBV5-6 and TRBJ1-1, is DAGVTQSPTHLIKTRGQQVTLRCSPKSGHDTVSWYQQALGQGPQFIFQYYEEEERQRGNFPDRFSGHQFPNYSSELNVNALLLGDSALYLCASRFWQGRTEAFFGQGTRLTVV.

This chain joins TRBV5-1 and TRBJ1-6; tentative D call: TRBD1 (5 bases). Germline values: CDR1 SGHRS, CDR2 YFSETQ. The CDR3 covers 17 residues. The V end was cut by 5 bases, the J end by 6 bases, with 21 bases between. The CDR3 nucleotides read TGCGCCAGCAGTTCCAACGGCGGGGGGGTCTCTAATTCACCCCTCCACTTT. Its protein is CASSSNGGGVSNSPLHF.

The V and J genes are TRBV7-2 and TRBJ1-6; D gene ambiguous. The germline CDR1 and CDR2 sequences are SGHTA and FQGNSA. The V end lost 0 bases, the J end lost 3 bases, and 21 bases lay between the germline ends. The CDR3 has 20 amino acids. CDR3 bases: TGTGCCAGCAGCTTAGCCCTCCCGCCCCGATCACTAAACTATAATTCACCCCTCCACTTT. Its translation: CASSLALPPRSLNYNSPLHF.

J is TRBJ1-2 and V is TRBV29-1; 7 bases are a match to TRBD1. Germline lookup yields CDR1 SQVTM and CDR2 ANQGSEA. With 7 bases clipped from V and 0 bases from J, the junction kept 5 bases outside the gene matches. The CDR3 has 13 residues. This CDR3 is CSGEDRANYGYTF. The CDR3 nucleotides are TGCAGCGGGGAAGACAGGGCTAACTATGGCTACACCTTC.

V usage is TRBV7-2 and J usage is TRBJ2-7; D is uncertain. Germline loops: CDR1 SGHTA, CDR2 FQGNSA. V lost 4 bases and J lost 3, with 10 bases in between. This CDR3 is built from 13 residues. The CDR3: CASSYIQHYEQYF. The CDR3 bases are TGTGCCAGCAGCTATATACAGCACTACGAGCAGTACTTC.

CDR3 protein: CASSQEPSGVSTDTQYF. The CDR3 DNA sequence: TGCGCCAGCAGCCAAGAGCCTAGCGGGGTAAGCACAGATACGCAGTATTTT. This chain connects TRBV4-3 to TRBJ2-3; 9 nucleotides line up with TRBD2. This CDR3 region has 17 residues. Germline values: CDR1 LGHNA, CDR2 YSLEER. V was clipped by 0 bases and J by 0 bases; unmatched bases: 4.

The gene calls are TRBV10-1 and TRBJ1-1; D unclear. The length of the CDR3 is 17 residues. The germline V gene encodes CDR1 WNHNN and CDR2 SYGVQD (reference sequence). Trimming removed 5 bases at V and 1 base at J, with 20 bases between. CDR3 nucleotide sequence: TGCGCCAGCAGTCCTCAGAAACGGGGAATCGGGAACACTGAAGCTTTCTTT. Its translation is CASSPQKRGIGNTEAFF.

The V and J genes are TRBV7-2 and TRBJ1-2; 9 nucleotides match TRBD1. The CDR3 loop spans 13 amino acids. After removal of 0 bases from V and 14 bases from J, the junction contained 7 bases not matched to a gene. The germline V gene encodes CDR1 SGHTA and CDR2 FQGNSA. In DNA, the CDR3 is TGTGCCAGCAGCTTAGCGGACAGGGGAGGGAGGACCTTC. It encodes CASSLADRGGRTF.

This clone was found a few times. The chain joins TRBV14 to TRBJ2-1; 10 nucleotides align to TRBD2. The CDR3 loop spans 15 amino acids. The germline V gene encodes CDR1 SGHDN and CDR2 FVKESK. Trimming removed 5 bases from V and 5 bases from J; junction bases left unmatched: 6. The CDR3 here is CASSTGTSVNNEQFF. The CDR3 nucleotides read TGTGCCAGCAGCACCGGGACTAGCGTAAACAATGAGCAGTTCTTC.

This chain joins TRBV19 and TRBJ1-5; 10 positions match TRBD1. This CDR3 contains 16 residues. The germline V gene has CDR1 LNHDA and CDR2 SQIVND (reference sequence). V lost 4 bases and J lost 7; bases outside the gene matches: 10. The CDR3 DNA sequence: TGTGCCAGTAGTAGACGGACAGGGGGAAGTTCCCAGCCCCAGCATTTT. Encoded protein: CASSRRTGGSSQPQHF. The variable domain in full, with the rest retrieved from reference TRBV19 and TRBJ1-5, is DGGITQSPKYLFRKEGQNVTLSCEQNLNHDAMYWYRQDPGQGLRLIYYSQIVNDFQKGDIAEGYSVSREKKESFPLTVTSAQKNPTAFYLCASSRRTGGSSQPQHFGDGTRLSIL.

This clone was picked up one time. The rearrangement uses TRBV29-1 and TRBJ1-1; 7 nucleotides line up with TRBD1. There are 13 residues in the CDR3. J gave up 1 base and V 7 bases, and 6 bases lay outside the gene matches. CDR1 and CDR2 from the germline V gene are SQVTM and ANQGSEA. In DNA, the CDR3 is TGCAGCGCGGAACAGGGGCCGAACACTGAAGCTTTCTTT. It encodes CSAEQGPNTEAFF.

This chain joins TRBV2 and TRBJ1-4; 7 nucleotides match TRBD1. Germline V gene sequence: CDR1 SNHLY, CDR2 FYNNEI. This CDR3 spans 15 amino acids. Unmatched junction bases numbered 8, after V lost 2 bases and J lost 8 bases. CDR3 protein: CASSELTGSGEKLFF. In DNA, the CDR3 is TGTGCCAGCAGTGAATTGACAGGGTCAGGGGAAAAACTGTTTTTT.

This chain uses TRBV6-1 with TRBJ1-1, with TRBD1 identical over 7 bases. V lost 7 bases to trimming and J lost 3 bases; unmatched junction nucleotides: 8. The CDR3 totals 14 residues. Germline V lookup: CDR1 MNHNS, CDR2 SASEGT. As DNA, the CDR3 is TGTGCCAGCACCCCCAGGGACAGAGACACTGAAGCTTTCTTT. Amino acid sequence: CASTPRDRDTEAFF.